This T cell receptor (beta chain) comes out of a study of blood T cell repertoires in COVID-19. Study details: The United States, Italy and Spain supplied acute and convalescent COVID-19 samples.

This clone was found once. Patients in Seattle were enrolled during active infection, then followed longitudinally. The germline V gene encodes CDR1 SGHDT and CDR2 YYEEEE. The CDR3 runs 15 residues. Trimming removed 0 bases from V and 5 bases from J; junction bases left unmatched: 0. Sequenced by immunoSEQ multiplex PCR; TCRdb stores in-frame clones only, minus some. The table lists around 210,000 clones, approximately 91% of them singletons. Source material: peripheral blood. V and J are TRBV5-6 and TRBJ2-1, with 12 bases lining up with TRBD2. The source of this sequence is a man aged 45-60 years with COVID-19, enrolled during active disease. CDR3 in amino acids: CASSLASGRDNEQFF. In DNA form, the CDR3 reads TGTGCCAGCAGCTTGGCTAGCGGGAGGGACAATGAGCAGTTCTTC.